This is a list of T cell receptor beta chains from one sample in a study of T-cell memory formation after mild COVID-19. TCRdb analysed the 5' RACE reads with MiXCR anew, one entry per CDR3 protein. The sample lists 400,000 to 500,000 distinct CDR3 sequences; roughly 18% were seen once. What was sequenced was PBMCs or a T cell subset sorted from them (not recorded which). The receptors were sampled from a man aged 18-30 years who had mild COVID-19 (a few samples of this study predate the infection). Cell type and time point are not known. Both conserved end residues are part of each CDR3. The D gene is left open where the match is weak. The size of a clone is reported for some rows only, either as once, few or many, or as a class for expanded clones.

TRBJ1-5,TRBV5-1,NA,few,CASSLSPGGNQPQHF,TGCGCCAGCAGCCTATCCCCTGGTGGCAATCAGCCCCAGCATTTT
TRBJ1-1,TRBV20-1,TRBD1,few,CSASQGGWTEAFF,TGCAGTGCTAGCCAGGGGGGATGGACTGAAGCTTTCTTT
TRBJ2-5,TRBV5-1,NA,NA,CASSQPHRNLQETQYF,TGCGCCAGCAGCCAACCCCACAGAAACCTCCAAGAGACCCAGTACTTC
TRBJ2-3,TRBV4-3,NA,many,CASSPPGVGDTQYF,TGCGCCAGCAGCCCCCCGGGTGTAGGAGATACGCAGTATTTT
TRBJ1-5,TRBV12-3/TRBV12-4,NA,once,CASSFEQGGNQPQHF,TGTGCCAGCAGTTTTGAACAGGGAGGCAATCAGCCCCAGCATTTT
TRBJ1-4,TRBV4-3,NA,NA,CASSQDLFGEKLFF,TGCGCCAGCAGCCAAGATCTCTTCGGGGAAAAACTGTTTTTT
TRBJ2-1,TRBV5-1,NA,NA,CASSLGGAPEQFF,TGCGCCAGCAGCTTGGGGGGGGCCCCGGAGCAGTTCTTC
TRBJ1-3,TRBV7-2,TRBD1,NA,CASSTGGEGNTIYF,TGTGCCAGCAGCACAGGGGGAGAGGGAAACACCATATATTTT
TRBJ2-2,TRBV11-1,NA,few,CASSLEGGVVVAGELFF,TGTGCCAGCAGCTTAGAAGGCGGTGTAGTGGTCGCCGGGGAGCTGTTTTTT
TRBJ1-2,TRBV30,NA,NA,CAWAPIANYGYTF,TGTGCCTGGGCGCCCATAGCTAACTATGGCTACACCTTC
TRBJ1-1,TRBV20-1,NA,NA,CSATQGGAEAFF,TGCAGTGCTACCCAGGGAGGGGCTGAAGCTTTCTTT
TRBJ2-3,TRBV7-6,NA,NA,CASSQNGWVSADTQYF,TGTGCCAGCAGCCAGAACGGGTGGGTCAGCGCGGATACGCAGTATTTT
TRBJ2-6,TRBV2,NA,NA,CASSDVVGGAHYGANVLTF,TGTGCCAGCAGTGACGTTGTGGGGGGCGCCCACTATGGGGCCAACGTCCTGACTTTC
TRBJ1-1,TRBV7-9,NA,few,CASGRGGNTEAFF,TGTGCCAGCGGACGAGGTGGTAACACTGAAGCTTTCTTT
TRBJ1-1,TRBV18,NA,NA,CASLGTQNTEAFF,TGTGCCAGCCTCGGGACACAGAACACTGAAGCTTTCTTT
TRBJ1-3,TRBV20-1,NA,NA,CSARPRRYSGNTIYF,TGCAGTGCTAGACCCAGGAGGTACTCTGGAAACACCATATATTTT
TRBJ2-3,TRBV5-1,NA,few,CASSSRVGTDTQYF,TGCGCCAGCAGCTCCCGCGTGGGGACAGATACGCAGTATTTT
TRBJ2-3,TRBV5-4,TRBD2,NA,CASSSRPGGGGDYTQYF,TGTGCCAGCAGCTCCCGACCGGGGGGCGGGGGGGACTATACGCAGTATTTT
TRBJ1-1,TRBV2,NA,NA,CACAGDNTEAFF,TGTGCCTGCGCGGGGGATAACACTGAAGCTTTCTTT
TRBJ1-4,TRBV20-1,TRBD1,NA,CSASNRGRKGEKLFF,TGCAGTGCTTCAAACAGGGGGCGGAAAGGTGAAAAACTGTTTTTT
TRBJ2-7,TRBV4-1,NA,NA,CASSQISGTYEQYF,TGCGCCAGCAGCCAGATTTCAGGGACCTACGAGCAGTACTTC
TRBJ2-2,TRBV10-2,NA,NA,CASRPLGDGLDTGELFF,TGCGCCAGCAGACCCCTCGGTGACGGGTTGGACACCGGGGAGCTGTTTTTT
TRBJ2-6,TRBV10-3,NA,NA,CAISESRGYSGANVLTF,TGTGCCATCAGTGAGTCACGCGGTTACTCTGGGGCCAACGTCCTGACTTTC
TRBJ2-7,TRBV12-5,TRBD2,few,CASGMTSTYEQYF,TGTGCTAGTGGAATGACTAGCACCTACGAGCAGTACTTC
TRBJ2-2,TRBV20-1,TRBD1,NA,CSASSDRGRAGESGELFF,TGCAGTGCTAGTTCGGACAGGGGGCGCGCGGGGGAGTCCGGGGAGCTGTTTTTT
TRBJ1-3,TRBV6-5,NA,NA,CASSYGGAGNTIYF,TGTGCCAGCAGTTACGGGGGGGCTGGAAACACCATATATTTT
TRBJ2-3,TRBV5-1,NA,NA,CASSRTAVQSSTDTQYF,TGCGCCAGCAGCAGGACGGCCGTCCAGTCTAGCACAGATACGCAGTATTTT